This T cell receptor beta chain was documented in a study of blood T cell repertoires in COVID-19. Study context: The study drew acute and convalescent COVID-19 samples from the United States, Italy and Spain. From T cells, B-cell-depleted T cells, or PBMCs came the material, which was cDNA or gDNA.

Study processing details: Counts of nucleated cells, estimated from reference gene primer amplification, were obtained. Clones were sequenced by immunoSEQ multiplex PCR, and TCRdb holds only the in-frame ones, with some missing. That table supplies the V and J calls and clone size; D and trimming were determined from the DNA. Seen here are about 380,000 clones, about 90% observed once, and the top ten hold around 1.2%. Per the germline V gene, CDR1 is SGHRS and CDR2 is YFSETQ. With 6 bases clipped from V and 5 bases from J, the junction kept 12 bases outside the gene matches. This CDR3 contains 15 residues.

The sample consisted of peripheral blood. The genes are TRBV5-1 and TRBJ2-7, with 9 bases lining up with TRBD1. The sequence derives from a man aged 35 to 55 with acute or convalescent COVID-19. CDR3 coding DNA: TGCGCCAGCACCAAGGGAGAACAGGGGGCGAACGAGCAGTACTTC. Amino acids: CASTKGEQGANEQYF.